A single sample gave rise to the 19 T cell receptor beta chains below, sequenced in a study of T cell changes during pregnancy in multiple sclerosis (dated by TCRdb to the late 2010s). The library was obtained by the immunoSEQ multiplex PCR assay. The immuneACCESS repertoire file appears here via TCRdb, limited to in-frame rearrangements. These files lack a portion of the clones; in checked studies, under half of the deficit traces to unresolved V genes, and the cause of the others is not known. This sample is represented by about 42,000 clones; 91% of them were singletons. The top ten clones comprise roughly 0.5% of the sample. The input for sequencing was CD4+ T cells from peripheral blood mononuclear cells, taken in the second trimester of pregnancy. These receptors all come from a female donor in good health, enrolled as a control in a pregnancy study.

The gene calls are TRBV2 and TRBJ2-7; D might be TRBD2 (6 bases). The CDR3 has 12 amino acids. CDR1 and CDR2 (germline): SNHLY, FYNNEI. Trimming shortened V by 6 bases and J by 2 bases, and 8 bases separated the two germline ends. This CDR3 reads CASRGGPYEQYF. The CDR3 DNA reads TGTGCCAGCAGGGGGGGACCCTACGAGCAGTACTTC.

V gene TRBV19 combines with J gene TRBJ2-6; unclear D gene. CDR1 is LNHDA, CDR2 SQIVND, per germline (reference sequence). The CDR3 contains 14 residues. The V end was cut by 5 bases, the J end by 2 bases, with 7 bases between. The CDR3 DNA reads TGTGCCAGTAGTCAGATGACTGGGGCCAACGTCCTGACTTTC. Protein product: CASSQMTGANVLTF.

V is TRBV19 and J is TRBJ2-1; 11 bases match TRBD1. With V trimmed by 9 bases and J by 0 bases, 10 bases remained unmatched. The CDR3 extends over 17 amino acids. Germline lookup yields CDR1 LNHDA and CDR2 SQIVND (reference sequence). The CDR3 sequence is CASRFGTGGASYNEQFF. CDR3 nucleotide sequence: TGTGCCAGCAGATTCGGGACAGGGGGAGCCTCCTACAATGAGCAGTTCTTC.

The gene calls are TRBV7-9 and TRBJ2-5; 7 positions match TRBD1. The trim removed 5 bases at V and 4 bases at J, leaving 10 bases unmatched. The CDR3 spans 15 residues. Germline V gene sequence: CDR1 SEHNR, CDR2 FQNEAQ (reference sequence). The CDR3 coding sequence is TGTGCCAGCAGCCGTACAGGGGTGGGGCGAGAGACCCAGTACTTC. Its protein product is CASSRTGVGRETQYF.

DNA of the CDR3: TGCGCCAGCAGCCCCCTCGGACTAGCGGCCTACACAGATACGCAGTATTTT. Its protein product is CASSPLGLAAYTDTQYF. This chain links TRBV4-1 with TRBJ2-3; 10 nucleotides line up with TRBD2. V lost 4 bases and J lost 2; bases outside the gene matches: 9. The V gene's germline CDR1 is MGHRA and CDR2 YSYEKL. CDR3 length: 17 amino acids.

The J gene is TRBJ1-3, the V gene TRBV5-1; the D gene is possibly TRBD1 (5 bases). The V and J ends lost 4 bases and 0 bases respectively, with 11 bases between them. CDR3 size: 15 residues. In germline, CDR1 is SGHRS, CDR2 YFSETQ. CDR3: CASSGGLSSGNTIYF. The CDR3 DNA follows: TGCGCCAGCAGCGGGGGACTCTCCTCTGGAAACACCATATATTTT.

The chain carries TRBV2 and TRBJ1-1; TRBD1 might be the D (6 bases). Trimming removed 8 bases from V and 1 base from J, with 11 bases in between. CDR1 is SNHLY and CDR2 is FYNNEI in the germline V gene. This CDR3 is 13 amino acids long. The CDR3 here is CASSGQRNTEAFF. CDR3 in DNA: TGTGCCAGCTCCGGACAGAGGAACACTGAAGCTTTCTTT.

The CDR3: CASSPRLAGANEQFF. The DNA of the CDR3 is TGTGCCAGCAGCCCACGACTAGCGGGGGCCAATGAGCAGTTCTTC. The V and J genes are TRBV7-9 and TRBJ2-1; 12 bases fit TRBD2. Germline V gene lookup returns CDR1 SEHNR and CDR2 FQNEAQ (reference sequence). This CDR3 is 15 amino acids long. Trimming removed 5 bases from V and 6 bases from J; junction bases left unmatched: 5. The full variable domain, rest sourced from reference TRBV7-9 and TRBJ2-1, is DTGVSQNPRHKITKRGQNVTFRCDPISEHNRLYWYRQTLGQGPEFLTYFQNEAQLEKSRLLSDRFSAERPKGSFSTLEIQRTEQGDSAMYLCASSPRLAGANEQFFGPGTRLTVL.

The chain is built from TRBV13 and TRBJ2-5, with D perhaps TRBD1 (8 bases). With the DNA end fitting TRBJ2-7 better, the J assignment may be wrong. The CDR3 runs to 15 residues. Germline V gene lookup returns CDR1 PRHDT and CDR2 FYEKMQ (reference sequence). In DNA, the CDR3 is TGTGCCAGCAGCCGCGGGGGCAGGGGGCCCTACGAGCAGTACTTC. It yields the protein CASSRGGRGPYEQYF.

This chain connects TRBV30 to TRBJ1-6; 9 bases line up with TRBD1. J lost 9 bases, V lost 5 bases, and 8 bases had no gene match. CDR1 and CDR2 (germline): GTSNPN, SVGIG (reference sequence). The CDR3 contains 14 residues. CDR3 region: CAWRKGQGGSPLHF. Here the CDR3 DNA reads TGTGCCTGGCGAAAGGGACAGGGTGGTTCACCCCTCCACTTT.

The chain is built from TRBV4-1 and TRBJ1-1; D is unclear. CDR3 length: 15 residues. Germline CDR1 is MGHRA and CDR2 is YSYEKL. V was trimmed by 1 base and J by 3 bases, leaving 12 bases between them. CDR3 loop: CASSQGVRADTEAFF. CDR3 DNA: TGCGCCAGCAGCCAAGGGGTGCGGGCGGACACTGAAGCTTTCTTT.

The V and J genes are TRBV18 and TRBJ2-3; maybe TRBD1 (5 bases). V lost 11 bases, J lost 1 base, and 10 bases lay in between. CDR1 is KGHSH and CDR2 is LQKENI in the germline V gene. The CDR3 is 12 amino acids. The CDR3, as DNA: TGTGCCGGGGCTGGGGGCACAGATACGCAGTATTTT. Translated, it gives CAGAGGTDTQYF.

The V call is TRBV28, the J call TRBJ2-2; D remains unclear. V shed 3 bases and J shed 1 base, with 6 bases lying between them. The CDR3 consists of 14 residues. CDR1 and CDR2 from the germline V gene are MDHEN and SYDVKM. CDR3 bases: TGTGCCAGCAGTTTGGGCCAGAACACCGGGGAGCTGTTTTTT. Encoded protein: CASSLGQNTGELFF.

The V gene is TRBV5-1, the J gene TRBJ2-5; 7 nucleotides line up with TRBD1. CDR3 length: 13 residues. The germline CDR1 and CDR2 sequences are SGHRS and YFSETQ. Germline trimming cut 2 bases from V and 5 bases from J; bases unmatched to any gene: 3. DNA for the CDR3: TGCGCCAGCAGCTTAGGACAGGTGGAGACCCAGTACTTC. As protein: CASSLGQVETQYF.

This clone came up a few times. The CDR3 DNA follows: TGTGCCAGCAGTTCCAATTCGGGACAGGGGGTCTATGGCTACACCTTC. Translating it yields CASSSNSGQGVYGYTF. The V gene is TRBV27, the J gene TRBJ1-2; 11 bases agree with TRBD1. The V gene end was trimmed by 4 bases and the J gene end by 4 bases; junction bases not matched to a gene: 8. The germline V gene encodes CDR1 MNHEY and CDR2 SMNVEV (reference sequence). The CDR3 extends over 16 amino acids.

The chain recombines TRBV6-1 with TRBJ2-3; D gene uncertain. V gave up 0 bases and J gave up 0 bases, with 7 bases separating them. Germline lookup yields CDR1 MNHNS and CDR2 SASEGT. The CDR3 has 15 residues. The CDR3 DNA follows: TGTGCCAGCAGTGAAGCAGACACCAGCACAGATACGCAGTATTTT. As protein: CASSEADTSTDTQYF.

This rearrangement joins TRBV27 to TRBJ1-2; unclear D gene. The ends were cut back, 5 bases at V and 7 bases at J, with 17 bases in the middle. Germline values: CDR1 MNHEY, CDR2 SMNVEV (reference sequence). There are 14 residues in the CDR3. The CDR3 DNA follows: TGTGCCAGCAGTCAACAGCAGAGGGTGGGTGGCTACACCTTC. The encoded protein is CASSQQQRVGGYTF.

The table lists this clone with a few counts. CDR3 nucleotides: TGTGCCAGCAGCTTATCTGGCGGGAGAGGCACCGGGGAGCTGTTTTTT. This encodes CASSLSGGRGTGELFF. V is TRBV7-2 and J is TRBJ2-2; TRBD2 matches 7 bases. The CDR3 extends over 16 amino acids. V shed 2 bases and J 4 bases; nucleotides not matched to a gene: 7. The V gene's germline CDR1 is SGHTA and CDR2 FQGNSA.

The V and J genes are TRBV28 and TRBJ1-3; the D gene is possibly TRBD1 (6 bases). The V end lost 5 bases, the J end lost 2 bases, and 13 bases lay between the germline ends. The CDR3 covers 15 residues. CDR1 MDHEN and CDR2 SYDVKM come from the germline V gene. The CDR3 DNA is TGTGCCAGCAGTCAACAGGGCAGAACTGGAAACACCATATATTTT. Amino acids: CASSQQGRTGNTIYF.